A selection of T cell receptor beta chains follows, all from one sample in a study of blood T cells in healthy people across ages. Each CDR3 protein gets one entry after TCRdb re-called the 5' RACE reads with MiXCR. The sample lists 700,000 to 950,000 distinct CDR3 sequences, 58% occurring once. Sequencing was performed on blood. Source of these receptors: a man under 40 in good health. Each CDR3 is given with its conserved first and last residue. D genes are given only for firm matches. Only some rows state a clone size, as once, few, many or a class for expanded clones.

TRBD2	.	TRBJ2-1	TRBV5-1	CASKGSGGLNEQFF	TGCGCCAGCAAGGGTAGCGGGGGCCTCAATGAGCAGTTCTTC
.	.	TRBJ2-3	TRBV6-1	CASSERTADTQYF	TGTGCCAGCAGTGAACGGACGGCAGATACGCAGTATTTT
.	.	TRBJ1-6	TRBV11-1	CASSFDSSYNSPLHF	TGTGCCAGCAGCTTCGACTCCTCCTATAATTCACCCCTCCACTTT
.	few	TRBJ1-2	TRBV12-3/TRBV12-4	CASSRLTSYGYTF	TGTGCCAGCAGCCGACTTACTTCCTATGGCTACACCTTC
.	.	TRBJ2-5	TRBV29-1	CSVASGVETQYF	TGCAGCGTTGCCTCAGGAGTGGAGACCCAGTACTTC
TRBD2	once	TRBJ2-1	TRBV20-1	CSARPPWGGRAAEQFF	TGCAGTGCTAGACCACCGTGGGGCGGGAGGGCCGCTGAGCAGTTCTTC
.	many	TRBJ2-7	TRBV7-2	CASSFNHREYEQYF	TGTGCCAGCAGCTTTAATCACAGGGAGTACGAGCAGTACTTC
TRBD1	.	TRBJ2-7	TRBV28	CASRGTDSYEQYF	TGTGCCAGCAGGGGGACAGACTCCTACGAGCAGTACTTC
.	once	TRBJ2-1	TRBV4-1	CASSRPMSWAYNEQFF	TGCGCCAGCAGCCGGCCCATGAGTTGGGCCTACAATGAGCAGTTCTTC
TRBD1	.	TRBJ1-1	TRBV5-1	CASGGTADTEAFF	TGCGCCAGCGGAGGGACAGCGGACACTGAAGCTTTCTTT
TRBD2	.	TRBJ2-1	TRBV5-1	CASSPGTSSTYNEQFF	TGCGCCAGCAGCCCAGGGACTAGCTCGACCTACAATGAGCAGTTCTTC
TRBD1	.	TRBJ2-2	TRBV12-3/TRBV12-4	CASSYRGTGEQFF	TGTGCCAGCAGCTACAGGGGTACCGGGGAGCAGTTTTTT
TRBD2	.	TRBJ2-1	TRBV6-5	CASYSGRSEQFF	TGTGCCAGCTACTCCGGGAGGTCTGAGCAGTTCTTC
TRBD1	.	TRBJ1-5	TRBV6-2/TRBV6-3	CASSSQGADSNQPQHF	TGTGCCAGCAGTTCCCAGGGGGCTGATAGCAATCAGCCCCAGCATTTT
.	.	TRBJ1-2	TRBV20-1	CSEKQRGAYGYTF	TGCAGTGAAAAGCAGAGGGGTGCCTATGGCTACACCTTC
.	few	TRBJ2-3	TRBV27	CASRWGSNTDTQYF	TGTGCCAGCAGGTGGGGGTCCAACACAGATACGCAGTATTTT
.	once	TRBJ2-3	TRBV12-3/TRBV12-4	CASTTDPGDTQYF	TGTGCCAGCACCACGGATCCGGGGGATACGCAGTATTTT
TRBD1	few	TRBJ2-5	TRBV18	CASSPATGAETQYF	TGTGCCAGCTCACCCGCGACAGGGGCGGAGACCCAGTACTTC
TRBD1	.	TRBJ2-6	TRBV7-2	CASSTRGGTVGANVLTF	TGTGCCAGCAGCACCCGAGGTGGGACAGTTGGGGCCAACGTCCTGACTTTC
.	few	TRBJ2-5	TRBV27	CASSLGAGRRLETQYF	TGTGCCAGCAGCTTAGGAGCAGGGCGTCGGTTGGAGACCCAGTACTTC
TRBD1	.	TRBJ2-7	TRBV7-8	CASSLGRQGYEQYF	TGTGCCAGCAGCTTAGGTCGACAGGGGTACGAGCAGTACTTC
TRBD1	once	TRBJ2-7	TRBV7-9	CSSSWDRAYEQYF	TGTTCCAGCAGCTGGGACAGAGCCTACGAGCAGTACTTC
TRBD1	.	TRBJ1-2	TRBV10-3	CAISEVSTKTGGIYGYTF	TGTGCCATCAGTGAGGTCTCGACTAAGACAGGGGGCATCTATGGCTACACCTTC
.	many	TRBJ2-5	TRBV7-2	CASSLVRGAETQYF	TGTGCCAGCAGCTTAGTGCGGGGCGCAGAGACCCAGTACTTC
.	.	TRBJ2-1	TRBV12-3/TRBV12-4	CANGDTGYNEQFF	TGTGCCAACGGGGACACTGGCTACAATGAGCAGTTCTTC
TRBD2	.	TRBJ2-1	TRBV6-5	CASSYAALAGIYNEQFF	TGTGCCAGCAGTTACGCCGCTTTAGCGGGAATCTACAATGAGCAGTTCTTC